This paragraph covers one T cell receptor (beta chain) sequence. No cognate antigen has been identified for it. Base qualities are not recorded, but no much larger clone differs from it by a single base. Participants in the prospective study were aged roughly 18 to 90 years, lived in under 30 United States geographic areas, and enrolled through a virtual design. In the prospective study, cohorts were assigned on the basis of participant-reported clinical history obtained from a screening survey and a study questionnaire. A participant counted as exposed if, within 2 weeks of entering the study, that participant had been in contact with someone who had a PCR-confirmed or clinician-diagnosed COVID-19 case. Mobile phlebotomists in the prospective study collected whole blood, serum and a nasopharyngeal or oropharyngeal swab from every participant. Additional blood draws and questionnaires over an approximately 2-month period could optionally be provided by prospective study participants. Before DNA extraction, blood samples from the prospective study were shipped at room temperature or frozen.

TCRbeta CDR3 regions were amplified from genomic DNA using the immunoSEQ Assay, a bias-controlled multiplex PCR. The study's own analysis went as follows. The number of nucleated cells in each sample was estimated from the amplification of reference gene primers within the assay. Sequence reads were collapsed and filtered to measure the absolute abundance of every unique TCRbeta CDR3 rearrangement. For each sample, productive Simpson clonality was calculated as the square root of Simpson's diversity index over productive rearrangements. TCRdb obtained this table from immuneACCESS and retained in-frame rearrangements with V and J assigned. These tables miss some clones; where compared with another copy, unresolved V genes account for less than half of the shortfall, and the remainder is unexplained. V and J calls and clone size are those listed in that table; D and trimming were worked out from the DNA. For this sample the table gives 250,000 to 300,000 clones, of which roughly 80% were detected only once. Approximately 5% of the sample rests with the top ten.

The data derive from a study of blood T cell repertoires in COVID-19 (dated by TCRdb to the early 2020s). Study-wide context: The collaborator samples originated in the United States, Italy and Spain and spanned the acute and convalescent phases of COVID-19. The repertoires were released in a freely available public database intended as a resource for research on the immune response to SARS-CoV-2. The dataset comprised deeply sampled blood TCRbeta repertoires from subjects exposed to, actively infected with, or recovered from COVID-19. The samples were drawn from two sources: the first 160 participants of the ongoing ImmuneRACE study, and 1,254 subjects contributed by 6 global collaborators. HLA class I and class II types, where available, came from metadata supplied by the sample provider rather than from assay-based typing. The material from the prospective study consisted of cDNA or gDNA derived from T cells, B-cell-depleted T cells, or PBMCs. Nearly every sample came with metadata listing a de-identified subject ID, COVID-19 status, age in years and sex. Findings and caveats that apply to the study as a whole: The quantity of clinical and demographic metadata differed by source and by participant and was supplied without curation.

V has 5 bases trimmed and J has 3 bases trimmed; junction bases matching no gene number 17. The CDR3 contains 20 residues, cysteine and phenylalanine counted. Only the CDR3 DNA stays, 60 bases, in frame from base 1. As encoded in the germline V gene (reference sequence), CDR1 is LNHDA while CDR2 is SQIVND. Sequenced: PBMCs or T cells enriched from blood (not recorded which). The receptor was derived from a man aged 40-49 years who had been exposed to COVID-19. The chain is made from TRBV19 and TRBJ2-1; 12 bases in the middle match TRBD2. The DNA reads TGTGCCAGTAGTTCTCCCGGGACTAGCGGGCTCAGGAGACTCTACAATGAGCAGTTCTTC. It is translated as CASSSPGTSGLRRLYNEQFF.